Presented here are 27 T cell receptor beta chains from one specimen sequenced in a study of CD8 T cells in ankylosing spondylitis. TCRdb used MiXCR to reprocess the 5' RACE reads, holding one entry per CDR3 protein. The repertoire holds fewer than 250,000 distinct CDR3 sequences, with 8% to 11% as singletons. Sequenced input: blood, either unsorted or a sorted T cell fraction (not recorded which). These receptors all come from a male donor with ankylosing spondylitis or in good health (not recorded which).

The chain uses TRBV20-1 and TRBJ2-1; 15 nucleotides line up with TRBD2. V was pared by 3 bases and J by 7 bases, with 10 bases of the junction left unmatched. Germline V gene data show CDR1 as DFQATT and CDR2 as SNEGSKA (reference sequence). There are 17 residues in the CDR3. In DNA, the CDR3 is TGCAGTGCTAGCTCCCTACCCGGGACTAGCGGGGGGAATGAGCAGTTCTTC. Protein: CSASSLPGTSGGNEQFF.

This clonotype was picked up many times. The V and J genes are TRBV24-1 and TRBJ2-1, with TRBD2 identical over 12 bases. V lost 3 bases, J lost 10 bases, and 6 bases stayed unmatched. CDR1 is KGHDR, CDR2 SFDVKD, per germline. This CDR3 spans 15 amino acids. CDR3 region: CATSDPSGGAWEQFF. The CDR3 DNA is TGTGCCACCAGTGATCCTAGCGGGGGGGCCTGGGAGCAGTTCTTC.

The table lists this clonotype with many counts. This chain uses TRBV7-9 with TRBJ2-5, with D hard to call. There are 12 residues in the CDR3. The V and J ends lost 2 bases and 5 bases respectively, with 6 bases between them. Per germline, CDR1 SEHNR and CDR2 FQNEAQ (reference sequence). CDR3 region: CASSLLGETQYF. CDR3 sequence (DNA): TGTGCCAGCAGCTTATTAGGGGAGACCCAGTACTTC.

This clonotype was found many times. The gene calls are TRBV6-1 and TRBJ2-5, with a possible D match to TRBD2 (5 bases). Germline V gene sequence: CDR1 MNHNS, CDR2 SASEGT. The CDR3 covers 13 residues. With 4 bases removed from V and 5 bases from J, the gap between germline ends came to 11 bases. The CDR3, as DNA: TGTGCCAGCAGTGGGTCCAGAGGGGAGACCCAGTACTTC. This codes for CASSGSRGETQYF.

This clonotype was seen a few times. V and J are TRBV28 and TRBJ1-2; no firm D call. Trimming took off 5 bases at V and 3 bases at J, with 13 bases between the two ends. The length of the CDR3 is 14 residues. Germline V gene sequence: CDR1 MDHEN, CDR2 SYDVKM. This CDR3 is CASSAPGHDYGYTF. In DNA, the CDR3 is TGTGCCAGCAGTGCCCCCGGTCATGACTATGGCTACACCTTC.

The V gene is TRBV3-1, the J gene TRBJ2-7; 10 bases agree with TRBD2. The CDR3 length is 16 residues. From germline, CDR1 is LGHDT and CDR2 YNNKEL (reference sequence). With V trimmed by 1 base and J by 3 bases, 6 bases remained unmatched. The CDR3 sequence is CASSQGLVAGGYEQYF. The CDR3 region has the DNA TGTGCCAGCAGCCAAGGTTTGGTAGCGGGGGGCTACGAGCAGTACTTC.

This clonotype showed up many times. The chain links TRBV5-1 to TRBJ1-5; tentatively, D is TRBD1 (5 bases). Germline V gene sequence: CDR1 SGHRS, CDR2 YFSETQ. The CDR3 covers 13 residues. The V and J ends lost 0 bases and 6 bases respectively, with 7 bases between them. CDR3 coding DNA: TGCGCCAGCAGCTTGGCTCAGGGTCAGCCCCAGCATTTT. As protein: CASSLAQGQPQHF.

At least ten counts were recorded for this clonotype. This chain joins TRBV12-3 or TRBV12-4 and TRBJ2-2, with 8 bases aligning to TRBD1. The CDR3 contains 16 residues. Losses at the gene ends were 5 bases for V and 1 base for J; bases not matched to a gene: 6. The CDR3 spells CASSPTGVMNTGELFF. The CDR3 nucleotides are TGTGCCAGCAGTCCGACAGGGGTCATGAACACCGGGGAGCTGTTTTTT.

The rearrangement joins TRBV5-1 to TRBJ1-5; D is ambiguous. The CDR3 has 15 amino acids. V lost 0 bases, J lost 1 base, and 8 bases lay in between. Per the germline V gene, CDR1 is SGHRS and CDR2 is YFSETQ. The CDR3 loop reads CASSLGFGSNQPQHF. In DNA, the CDR3 is TGCGCCAGCAGCTTGGGATTCGGGAGCAATCAGCCCCAGCATTTT.

This clonotype appeared once. This may come from a read error, since a much larger clone is one base off. The chain uses TRBV3-1 and TRBJ1-2; possibly TRBD1 for D (5 bases). Per germline, CDR1 LGHDT and CDR2 YNNKEL (reference sequence). The CDR3 extends over 12 amino acids. CDR3 in amino acids: CATSPGLDGYTF. In DNA form, the CDR3 reads TGTGCCACCAGCCCGGGACTGGATGGCTACACCTTC. Full variable domain (rest looked up from reference TRBV3-1 and TRBJ1-2): DTAVSQTPKYLVTQMGNDKSIKCEQNLGHDTMYWYKQDSKKFLKIMFSYNNKELIINETVPNRFSPKSPDKAHLNLHINSLELGDSAVYFCATSPGLDGYTFGSGTRLTVV.

This clonotype was detected many times. The chain recombines TRBV12-3 or TRBV12-4 with TRBJ2-7; tentative D call: TRBD2 (6 bases). CDR3 length equals 12 residues. V gave up 5 bases and J gave up 6 bases, with 11 bases separating them. The CDR3 sequence: CASSPGGLEQYF. The CDR3 coding sequence is TGTGCCAGCAGTCCCGGGGGTCTCGAGCAGTACTTC.

This rearrangement joins TRBV5-1 to TRBJ1-5; tentatively, D is TRBD1 (6 bases). CDR1 and CDR2 from the germline V gene are SGHRS and YFSETQ. Deletions cut 9 bases from V and 1 base from J, with 14 bases between. This CDR3 region has 14 residues. The CDR3 is CATAQDRSNQPQHF. The CDR3 nucleotides are TGCGCCACTGCACAGGACAGAAGCAATCAGCCCCAGCATTTT. Supplemented by reference TRBV5-1 and TRBJ1-5, the full variable domain reads KAGVTQTPRYLIKTRGQQVTLSCSPISGHRSVSWYQQTPGQGLQFLFEYFSETQRNKGNFPGRFSGRQFSNSRSEMNVSTLELGDSALYLCATAQDRSNQPQHFGDGTRLSIL.

CDR3 nucleotides: TGTGCCAGCAGCGGACAGGGGCATGTTGGAGAGACCCAGTACTTC. This encodes CASSGQGHVGETQYF. This rearrangement joins TRBV7-9 to TRBJ2-5; TRBD1 agrees at 9 bases. Germline V gives CDR1 SEHNR, CDR2 FQNEAQ (reference sequence). CDR3 length: 15 amino acids. The junction had 8 bases not matched to a gene; V was cut back by 5 bases and J by 4 bases. Supplemented by reference TRBV7-9 and TRBJ2-5, the full variable domain reads DTGVSQNPRHKITKRGQNVTFRCDPISEHNRLYWYRQTLGQGPEFLTYFQNEAQLEKSRLLSDRFSAERPKGSFSTLEIQRTEQGDSAMYLCASSGQGHVGETQYFGPGTRLLVL.

The chain has TRBV6-1 and TRBJ1-4; D perhaps matches TRBD1 (6 bases). The CDR3 is made up of 15 amino acids. Trimming shortened V by 4 bases and J by 3 bases, and 12 bases separated the two germline ends. Germline values: CDR1 MNHNS, CDR2 SASEGT. The CDR3, as DNA: TGTGCCAGCAGTGTTCAGGGGTCGGCTAATGAAAAACTGTTTTTT. Translation: CASSVQGSANEKLFF.

This clonotype was seen a single time. The chain couples TRBV20-1 to TRBJ1-1, with a possible D match to TRBD1 (6 bases). There are 15 residues in the CDR3. The V and J ends lost 5 bases and 0 bases respectively, with 16 bases between them. Germline V gene data show CDR1 as DFQATT and CDR2 as SNEGSKA (reference sequence). Written as DNA, the CDR3 is TGCAGTGCTTTGGGACACCAAAGCATGAACACTGAAGCTTTCTTT. Its protein is CSALGHQSMNTEAFF.

This clonotype was picked up many times. The chain links TRBV20-1 to TRBJ1-1, with a weak D call TRBD1 (6 bases). CDR1 is DFQATT, CDR2 SNEGSKA, per germline (reference sequence). The length of the CDR3 is 11 residues. V was shortened by 5 bases and J by 12 bases, with 16 bases between the two germline ends. The CDR3 spells CSASGTPGTFF. CDR3 DNA sequence: TGCAGTGCTTCCGGGACACCCGGGACTTTCTTT.

This clonotype was picked up many times. V and J are TRBV4-1 and TRBJ2-5; D unclear. This CDR3 has 17 amino acids. Germline V gene sequence: CDR1 MGHRA, CDR2 YSYEKL. V was pared by 0 bases and J by 5 bases, with 19 bases between. The CDR3 region is CASSQDLGRVAQETQYF. The CDR3 DNA follows: TGCGCCAGCAGCCAAGATCTAGGAAGGGTCGCACAGGAGACCCAGTACTTC.

This sequence joins TRBV3-1 and TRBJ2-2; 8 bases are shared with TRBD2. The CDR3 spans 16 residues. After removal of 3 bases from V and 8 bases from J, the junction contained 11 bases not matched to a gene. Germline loops: CDR1 LGHDT, CDR2 YNNKEL (reference sequence). The CDR3 DNA reads TGTGCCAGCAGCCATCCGAGCGGGGGCCTCCGGGGGGAGCTGTTTTTT. Residues: CASSHPSGGLRGELFF.

The chain joins TRBV5-1 to TRBJ2-3; 8 nucleotides align to TRBD1. Germline-derived CDR1 and CDR2 are SGHRS and YFSETQ. The CDR3 spans 15 residues. With V trimmed by 4 bases and J by 3 bases, 7 bases remained unmatched. The CDR3 reads CASSDRTGPTDTQYF. DNA of the CDR3: TGCGCCAGCAGCGACAGGACAGGGCCGACAGATACGCAGTATTTT.

The rearrangement uses TRBV4-1 and TRBJ2-1; no firm D call. Germline CDR1 reads MGHRA; CDR2 reads YSYEKL. The ends were cut back, 2 bases at V and 2 bases at J, with 13 bases in the middle. The CDR3 runs to 16 residues. As DNA, the CDR3 is TGCGCCAGCAGCCAACCGGTACATACTGCCTACAATGAGCAGTTCTTC. Translating it yields CASSQPVHTAYNEQFF.

This clonotype was observed many times. The chain has TRBV5-1 and TRBJ2-1; 12 nucleotides line up with TRBD2. There are 15 residues in the CDR3. Per the germline V gene, CDR1 is SGHRS and CDR2 is YFSETQ. The junction had 7 bases not matched to a gene; V was cut back by 2 bases and J by 10 bases. CDR3 region: CASSLTTSGGGEQFF. The CDR3, as DNA: TGCGCCAGCAGCTTAACGACTAGCGGGGGAGGGGAGCAGTTCTTC.

There are many counts of this clonotype. The V gene is TRBV20-1, the J gene TRBJ2-1; 9 nucleotides align to TRBD1. Trimming took 0 bases from V and 7 from J; bases not matched to a gene: 10. From germline, CDR1 is DFQATT and CDR2 SNEGSKA (reference sequence). The CDR3 consists of 16 residues. As DNA, the CDR3 is TGCAGTGCTAGAGATTTGGGACAGGGCGCGAGTAATGAGCAGTTCTTC. Translation: CSARDLGQGASNEQFF.

The table lists this clonotype with a few counts. The rearrangement joins TRBV7-2 to TRBJ2-7; D remains ambiguous. Germline lookup yields CDR1 SGHTA and CDR2 FQGNSA. Deletions cut 1 base from V and 6 bases from J, with 13 bases between. The CDR3 has 14 amino acids. The CDR3 is CASSLGPAFGEQYF. CDR3 DNA sequence: TGTGCCAGCAGCTTAGGGCCCGCGTTCGGCGAGCAGTACTTC. Based on the CDR3 plus reference TRBV7-2 and TRBJ2-7, the full variable domain is GAGVSQSPSNKVTEKGKDVELRCDPISGHTALYWYRQSLGQGLEFLIYFQGNSAPDKSGLPSDRFSAERTGGSVSTLTIQRTQQEDSAVYLCASSLGPAFGEQYFGPGTRLTVT.

This clonotype came up many times. This chain uses TRBV11-2 with TRBJ2-2; TRBD2 might be the D (6 bases). The CDR3 runs to 15 residues. V was trimmed by 8 bases and J by 2 bases, leaving 15 bases between them. Germline values: CDR1 SGHAT, CDR2 FQNNGV. The CDR3, as DNA: TGTGCCAGCTTGACCGGGACTGTAAACACCGGGGAGCTGTTTTTT. This translates into CASLTGTVNTGELFF.

This clonotype was found many times. The chain uses TRBV12-3 or TRBV12-4 and TRBJ2-7; 7 bases agree with TRBD1. The CDR3 loop spans 13 amino acids. Unmatched junction bases numbered 3, after V lost 6 bases and J lost 1 base. In DNA, the CDR3 is TGTGCCAGCAGACCACAGGGGTCCTACGAGCAGTACTTC. This codes for CASRPQGSYEQYF.

This clonotype has only a few counts. The chain joins TRBV5-1 to TRBJ2-7, with 9 bases fitting TRBD1. The CDR3 contains 16 residues. Per germline, CDR1 SGHRS and CDR2 YFSETQ. V lost 4 bases and J lost 0; bases outside the gene matches: 8. In DNA form, the CDR3 reads TGCGCCAGCAGCGACCGGGACAGGGATAGCTCCTACGAGCAGTACTTC. Its protein is CASSDRDRDSSYEQYF.

This clonotype was found a few times. The J gene is TRBJ2-2, the V gene TRBV19; D gene ambiguous. V was pared by 3 bases and J by 6 bases, with 11 bases between. Germline V gene lookup returns CDR1 LNHDA and CDR2 SQIVND (reference sequence). This CDR3 has 14 amino acids. The CDR3 spells CASSISGPAGELFF. CDR3 DNA: TGTGCCAGTAGTATCTCGGGCCCCGCCGGGGAGCTGTTTTTT.